This T cell receptor (beta chain) was observed in a study of post-analysis software for immune sequencing data. Notes on the study in general: Significantly lower normalized Chao1 diversity was seen in multiple sclerosis patients than in controls. Samples sharing a preparation batch grouped tightly together when assessed by F measure. The study found TRBV5-6, TRBV5-1 and TRBV20-1 among 4 or 5 TRBV segments more frequent in patients than controls.

Turning to this clonotype: Its antigen is unknown.

Prepared libraries of TCR beta cDNA carried unique molecular identifiers. T cells numbering roughly 1 to 10 million yielded some 480,000 cDNA molecules. TCRdb independently ran MiXCR on the PCR reads; one entry per CDR3 protein. Here the sample spans about 770,000 distinct CDR3 sequences, roughly 46% being singletons. The CDR3 sequence is 17 residues long. V shed 5 bases and J 1 base; nucleotides not matched to a gene: 9. CDR1 is SGHTA, CDR2 FQGTGA, per germline. The sequencing sample was made of blood. V is TRBV7-3 and J is TRBJ2-3, with TRBD2 matching 10 bases. This receptor was identified in a girl between 10 and 17 years old with multiple sclerosis. CDR3 sequence (DNA): TGTGCCAGCAGCCCAACGGGGACTAGCGAGGGCACAGATACGCAGTATTTT. Its protein product is CASSPTGTSEGTDTQYF.